A selection of T cell receptor beta chains follows, all from one sample in a study of T cell changes during pregnancy in multiple sclerosis. Generated by immunoSEQ multiplex PCR, the TCRdb table keeps only in-frame clones and is missing some. The table shows some 64,000 clones, with 90% occurring only once. Sequenced material: peripheral blood, taken in the second trimester of pregnancy. These TCRs come from a female donor in good health, enrolled as a control in a pregnancy study. Each CDR3 is given with its conserved first and last residue. A D gene is named only where the DNA matches it firmly.

CDR3: CSVDSRDRGKGYTF
DNA: TGCAGCGTTGATTCCCGGGACAGGGGCAAAGGCTACACCTTC
J: TRBJ1-2
V: TRBV29-1
D: TRBD1

CDR3: CASSGGQGYTF
DNA: TGTGCCAGCAGTGGAGGGCAAGGCTACACCTTC
J: TRBJ1-2
V: TRBV2
D: -

CDR3: CASSVTGGGRYEQYF
DNA: TGTGCCAGCAGCGTTACCGGGGGGGGGAGATACGAGCAGTACTTC
J: TRBJ2-7
V: TRBV7-2
D: TRBD2

CDR3: CASSFGYEQYF
DNA: TGTGCCAGCAGTTTCGGGTACGAGCAGTACTTC
J: TRBJ2-7
V: TRBV27
D: -

CDR3: CASSPEIWKGQKGNTEAFF
DNA: TGTGCCAGCTCACCTGAGATCTGGAAAGGACAGAAAGGTAACACTGAAGCTTTCTTT
J: TRBJ1-1
V: TRBV18
D: -

CDR3: CASSLARSYGYTF
DNA: TGTGCCAGCAGTTTAGCCAGATCCTATGGCTACACCTTC
J: TRBJ1-2
V: TRBV27
D: -

CDR3: CASSYSTAPPGTEAFF
DNA: TGTGCCAGCAGTTACTCTACGGCCCCACCGGGCACTGAAGCTTTCTTT
J: TRBJ1-1
V: TRBV6-5
D: -

CDR3: CASSFLSGIETQYF
DNA: TGTGCCAGCAGTTTTTTAAGCGGGATAGAGACCCAGTACTTC
J: TRBJ2-5
V: TRBV27
D: TRBD2

CDR3: CATRGAGGPTDTQYF
DNA: TGCGCCACCCGCGGAGCGGGGGGCCCCACAGATACGCAGTATTTT
J: TRBJ2-3
V: TRBV5-1
D: TRBD2

CDR3: CASSWTGDQPQHF
DNA: TGTGCCAGCAGCTGGACGGGGGATCAGCCCCAGCATTTT
J: TRBJ1-5
V: TRBV5-5
D: -

CDR3: CASSPAHSGANVLTF
DNA: TGTGCCAGCAGCCCCGCGCACTCTGGGGCCAACGTCCTGACTTTC
J: TRBJ2-6
V: TRBV6-4
D: -